The 11 T cell receptor delta chains below come from one sample, sequenced in a study of TRDV2 sequences in healthy donors. TCRdb re-called clones from the PCR reads using CATT. The sample yields about 2,200 delta-chain clones, roughly 60% seen once. Sequencing input: Vd2+ gamma-delta T cells from blood. The origin of the receptors is a human donor in good health.

Judged by abundance, this clone is large (0.1 to 1%). The chain is built from TRDV2 and TRDJ1, with 9 bases that match TRDD3. V lost 3 bases to trimming and J lost 0 bases; unmatched junction nucleotides: 7. The CDR3 is 16 residues long. In germline, CDR1 is GEAIGNYY, CDR2 EKD. The CDR3 DNA reads as TGTGCCTGTGACTCCCTACTGGGGGAAGACACCGATAAACTCATCTTT. It translates to CACDSLLGEDTDKLIF.

In the case of this clone: Additional DNA sequences in this sample encode the identical CDR3. The chain joins TRDV2 to TRDJ1; 7 positions agree with TRDD3. The length of the CDR3 is 15 residues. Losses at the gene ends were 1 base for V and 0 bases for J; bases not matched to a gene: 4. Germline lookup yields CDR1 GEAIGNYY and CDR2 EKD. The CDR3 DNA is TGTGCCTGTGACACGGTAGGGGGATACACCGATAAACTCATCTTT. Translation gives CACDTVGGYTDKLIF.

This clone is judged large. The chain couples TRDV2 to TRDJ1; D might be TRDD2 (5 bases). The germline CDR1 and CDR2 sequences are GEAIGNYY and EKD. The length of the CDR3 is 20 residues. The V gene lost 0 bases and the J gene lost 7 bases, with 32 bases spanning the gap. For the CDR3, the DNA is TGTGCCTGTGACACCCTTCTTACCGGGTCGAAAGAAGCTCTCCTAAGTAAACTCATCTTT. Amino acid sequence: CACDTLLTGSKEALLSKLIF.

This clone was detected only a few times. V usage is TRDV2 and J usage is TRDJ3, with D tentatively TRDD3 (5 bases). Between the trimmed V and J ends, which lost 3 bases and 5 bases, there was a span of 13 bases. Germline V gives CDR1 GEAIGNYY, CDR2 EKD. The CDR3 is 16 residues long. This CDR3 is CACDPLIHRDTRQMFF. The CDR3 DNA reads as TGTGCCTGTGACCCGCTGATACACCGGGACACCCGACAGATGTTTTTC.

The rearrangement links TRDV2 to TRDJ1, with D perhaps matching TRDD3 (6 bases). The CDR3 covers 18 residues. V was clipped by 3 bases and J by 2 bases, with 24 bases between them. Germline values: CDR1 GEAIGNYY, CDR2 EKD. The CDR3 DNA follows: TGTGCCTGTGACCAACTGGGACATAACTATGGAGAAACCGATAAACTCATCTTT. This sequence encodes CACDQLGHNYGETDKLIF.

This rearrangement joins TRDV2 to TRDJ1; 8 nucleotides agree with TRDD3. The CDR3 has 15 residues. Losses at the gene ends were 2 bases for V and 2 bases for J; bases not matched to a gene: 6. Germline values: CDR1 GEAIGNYY, CDR2 EKD. The CDR3 spells CACDSLLGVTDKLIF. In DNA, the CDR3 is TGTGCCTGTGACAGCTTACTGGGGGTTACCGATAAACTCATCTTT.

Concerning this clone: Other DNA variants within this sample encode the same CDR3. V is TRDV2 and J is TRDJ1; TRDD3 aligns across 7 bases. The junction had 4 bases not matched to a gene; V was cut back by 1 base and J by 0 bases. The CDR3 loop spans 15 amino acids. Germline V gene data show CDR1 as GEAIGNYY and CDR2 as EKD. CDR3 in DNA: TGTGCCTGTGACACTCTGGGGGCCTACACCGATAAACTCATCTTT. It specifies CACDTLGAYTDKLIF.

Only a few counts were recorded for this clone. The chain recombines TRDV2 with TRDJ1, with D perhaps matching TRDD3 (6 bases). The CDR3 is 15 residues long. Germline values: CDR1 GEAIGNYY, CDR2 EKD. V shed 1 base and J shed 3 bases, with 14 bases lying between them. The CDR3 reads CACDTLGGEADKLIF. The CDR3, as DNA: TGTGCCTGTGACACGCTTGGGGGGGAGGCCGATAAACTCATCTTT.

V usage is TRDV2 and J usage is TRDJ1; possibly TRDD3 for D (5 bases). Germline loops: CDR1 GEAIGNYY, CDR2 EKD. The length of the CDR3 is 17 residues. Trimming pared 0 bases from V and 1 base from J, leaving 17 bases between. For the CDR3, the DNA is TGTGCCTGTGACACCGTTGAGGGATCCCTGAGCACCGATAAACTCATCTTT. It is translated as CACDTVEGSLSTDKLIF.

This clone turned up a few times. This rearrangement joins TRDV2 to TRDJ1; 9 bases line up with TRDD3. This CDR3 region has 23 residues. The germline CDR1 and CDR2 sequences are GEAIGNYY and EKD. Losses at the gene ends were 1 base for V and 0 bases for J; bases not matched to a gene: 26. CDR3 in DNA: TGTGCCTGTGACACTCTACTGGGGATACGCGTAAACGGTAGTATCGGGTACACCGATAAACTCATCTTT. Protein product: CACDTLLGIRVNGSIGYTDKLIF.

This clone was recorded only once. V gene TRDV2 combines with J gene TRDJ1; TRDD3 agrees at 10 bases. Trimming removed 0 bases from V and 0 bases from J; junction bases left unmatched: 9. The CDR3 is made up of 18 amino acids. Germline CDR1 reads GEAIGNYY; CDR2 reads EKD. The CDR3 sequence: CACDTVETGGSYTDKLIF. The CDR3 DNA sequence: TGTGCCTGTGACACCGTAGAGACTGGGGGATCGTACACCGATAAACTCATCTTT.